These 31 T cell receptor beta chains originate from one sample sequenced in a study of T cell clonality in common variable immunodeficiency. These receptors' antigens are unknown. This table comes from immunoSEQ multiplex PCR, and its TCRdb copy is limited to in-frame clones, with some not included. This repertoire holds some 27,000 clones, and none appear only once. Study-level results: Reportedly, TCR beta sequences from common variable immunodeficiency showed fewer deletions and N-nucleotide insertions.

Input material: peripheral blood mononuclear cells. These receptors were obtained from a human donor with common variable immunodeficiency.

This clone was seen a few times. The read terminates 3 residues before the CDR3 end, so the remaining end is supplied by the germline J gene. V gene TRBV7-9 combines with J gene TRBJ2-1; 9 positions match TRBD1. From germline, CDR1 is SEHNR and CDR2 FQNEAQ (reference sequence). The CDR3 spans 15 residues. The V gene end was trimmed by 5 bases and the J gene end by 4 bases; junction bases not matched to a gene: 6. The CDR3 here is CASSSGQGWYNEQFF. The CDR3 DNA, read in part, is TGTGCCAGCAGCAGTGGACAGGGGTGGTACAATGAG. The whole variable domain, filled in from reference TRBV7-9 and TRBJ2-1, reads DTGVSQNPRHKITKRGQNVTFRCDPISEHNRLYWYRQTLGQGPEFLTYFQNEAQLEKSRLLSDRFSAERPKGSFSTLEIQRTEQGDSAMYLCASSSGQGWYNEQFFGPGTRLTVL.

CDR3 bases read: TGTGCCAGCCGTGACAGGGGGCGGGGAAACACC. Its translation: CASRDRGRGNT. The full-length CDR3 reads as CASRDRGRGNTIYF. The chain carries TRBV19 and TRBJ1-3; 10 bases agree with TRBD1. From the germline J gene comes the end of the CDR3, since the read stops 3 residues before it. The V and J ends lost 9 bases and 4 bases, in that order; junction bases with no gene match: 6. CDR3 size: 14 residues. In germline, CDR1 is LNHDA, CDR2 SQIVND (reference sequence).

This clone was observed at least ten times. The CDR3 is cut off 3 residues early in the read; its end comes from the germline J gene. The chain combines TRBV6-4 with TRBJ2-3; weak D call: TRBD2 (6 bases). V lost 1 base, J lost 2 bases, and 16 bases lay in between. The CDR3 spans 17 residues. Germline lookup yields CDR1 MRHNA and CDR2 SNTAGT. The part of the CDR3 DNA that was read is TGTGCCAGCAGTGACTGGGCGGGGCCGGACTACACAGATACG. Translated, it gives CASSDWAGPDYTDT. The full CDR3 protein reads CASSDWAGPDYTDTQYF.

The sample holds many counts of this clone. The read ends 3 residues shy of where the CDR3 ends; the end is completed using the germline J gene. The chain uses TRBV18 and TRBJ2-5, with 8 positions matching TRBD2. This CDR3 contains 16 residues. The V gene's germline CDR1 is KGHSH and CDR2 LQKENI. V shed 4 bases, J shed 5 bases, and the junction held 12 bases outside the gene matches. The CDR3 spells CASSRPPGLVKETQYF. The sequenced CDR3 bases are TGTGCCAGCTCACGGCCGCCGGGACTAGTGAAGGAGACC.

Note on this clone: The sequence runs out 3 residues before the end of the CDR3; the remainder is reconstructed from the germline J gene. The chain carries TRBV18 and TRBJ2-3, with TRBD2 matching 12 bases. The CDR3 is made up of 14 amino acids. V dropped 6 bases and J dropped 4; count of bases not matched to a gene: 2. Germline loops: CDR1 KGHSH, CDR2 LQKENI. The CDR3 here is CASSPSGGADTQYF. Incomplete CDR3 DNA: TGTGCCAGCTCCCCTAGCGGGGGGGCAGATACG.

This clone is deemed medium-sized. The read is 3 residues too short to cover the CDR3 end, so that end is filled in from the germline J gene. V gene TRBV18 combines with J gene TRBJ1-3; unclear D gene. V dropped 3 bases and J dropped 4 bases, with 4 bases sitting between them. The length of the CDR3 is 12 residues. The germline gives CDR1 KGHSH, CDR2 LQKENI. The sequenced part of the CDR3 DNA is TGTGCCAGCTCACCCCTCGGAAACACC. Residues: CASSPLGNT. The whole CDR3 reads CASSPLGNTIYF.

Note on this clone: The DNA ends 3 residues before the CDR3 does, and the rest of the CDR3 is filled in from the germline J gene. V gene TRBV6-2 or TRBV6-3 combines with J gene TRBJ2-3; D gene unclear. The CDR3 length is 15 residues. Germline V CDR1 and CDR2: MNHEY, SVGEGT. Trimming took off 6 bases at V and 0 bases at J, with 13 bases between the two ends. The DNA read from the CDR3 is TGTGCCAGCAGGCGAGACACCTCTAGCACAGATACG. Translating gives CASRRDTSSTDT. The full CDR3 protein is CASRRDTSSTDTQYF.

In its sample, this clone was seen many times. Sequencing ends 3 residues short of the CDR3 end; the germline J gene provides the rest. This chain joins TRBV6-2 or TRBV6-3 and TRBJ2-5, with 7 bases matching TRBD1. The CDR3 covers 14 residues. The ends lost 6 bases at V and 2 bases at J; junction bases unmatched: 6. Looked up from germline, CDR1 is MNHEY and CDR2 is SVGEGT. CDR3 DNA (partial): TGTGCCAGCAGGGGACAGTTCTTTCAAGAGACC. Translating gives CASRGQFFQET. The CDR3 in its entirety is CASRGQFFQETQYF.

As to this clone: The read terminates 3 residues before the CDR3 end, so the remaining end is supplied by the germline J gene. The V call is TRBV18, the J call TRBJ2-2; 8 bases are a match to TRBD1. The germline CDR1 and CDR2 sequences are KGHSH and LQKENI. The length of the CDR3 is 15 residues. V was pared by 10 bases and J by 3 bases, with 10 bases of the junction left unmatched. The DNA read from the CDR3 is TGTGCCACCCGAGGGCAGGGGGCAGACACCGGGGAG. It translates to CATRGQGADTGE. The whole CDR3 region reads CATRGQGADTGELFF.

This clone was seen repeatedly, ten times or more. The read ends 3 residues before the CDR3 terminus; that terminus is restored from the germline J gene. This chain connects TRBV7-2 to TRBJ2-7, with 8 positions matching TRBD2. This CDR3 is built from 15 residues. Germline lookup yields CDR1 SGHTA and CDR2 FQGNSA. V shed 3 bases and J 2 bases; nucleotides not matched to a gene: 6. The CDR3 bases that were read are TGTGCCAGCAGCTTTACTAGCGGTGGCCCCTACGAG. Protein: CASSFTSGGPYE. The full CDR3 sequence reads CASSFTSGGPYEQYF.

This clone was found many times. Sequencing ends 3 residues short of the CDR3 end; the germline J gene provides the rest. The chain recombines TRBV7-9 with TRBJ1-1, with no clear D. The CDR3 is 11 residues long. The germline gives CDR1 SEHNR, CDR2 FQNEAQ (reference sequence). CDR3: CASSSQREAFF. The sequenced part of the CDR3 DNA is TGTGCCAGCAGTTCCCAGCGGGAA.

About this clone itself: The CDR3 end lies 3 residues beyond the end of the read and is filled in from the germline J gene. The gene calls are TRBV6-2 or TRBV6-3 and TRBJ1-5; D is ambiguous. CDR1 is MNHEY and CDR2 is SVGEGT in the germline V gene. The CDR3 totals 13 residues. V was pared by 0 bases and J by 5 bases, with 5 bases between. CDR3 protein: CASSYSDYQPQHF. The sequenced part of the CDR3 DNA is TGTGCCAGCAGTTACTCGGACTATCAGCCC.

In this sample, this clone turned up many times. The read is 3 residues too short to cover the CDR3 end, so that end is filled in from the germline J gene. J is TRBJ1-2 and V is TRBV5-6, with a tentative D call TRBD1 (6 bases). The germline V gene encodes CDR1 SGHDT and CDR2 YYEEEE. This CDR3 is 13 amino acids long. The covered CDR3 bases are TGTGCCAGCAGCTTGGACAGGGTCGGCGGC. It encodes CASSLDRVGG. The full CDR3 is CASSLDRVGGYTF.

Regarding this clone: The CDR3 extends 3 residues past the end of the read, so its final part is completed from the germline J gene. V gene TRBV19 combines with J gene TRBJ2-7; possible D gene TRBD1, 6 bases. Germline lookup yields CDR1 LNHDA and CDR2 SQIVND (reference sequence). V was cut by 4 bases and J by 6 bases, with 10 bases left in between. The CDR3 spans 12 residues. The part of the CDR3 DNA that was read is TGTGCCAGTAGTACACAGGGTCCCGAG. Encoded protein: CASSTQGPE. In full, the CDR3 reads CASSTQGPEQYF.

This clone was detected only a few times. The read comes to an end 3 residues before the CDR3 does, leaving the germline J gene to fill in the end. V usage is TRBV5-6 and J usage is TRBJ1-6; D call uncertain. Germline V lookup: CDR1 SGHDT, CDR2 YYEEEE. The CDR3 runs to 14 residues. Trimming cost V 4 bases and J 6 bases, with 11 bases left between them. The DNA read from the CDR3 is TGTGCCAGCAGCCCGCGGAGCTTTAATTCACCC. Translating it yields CASSPRSFNSP. The CDR3 in its entirety is CASSPRSFNSPLHF.

This clone was recorded many times. The CDR3 reads CASSLAAVGEQFF. The covered CDR3 bases are TGTGCCAGCAGCTTAGCGGCAGTTGGTGAG. The chain uses TRBV7-3 and TRBJ2-1; D remains unclear. With the read ending 3 residues before the CDR3 end, the germline J gene is used to fill in that end. Germline CDR1 is SGHTA and CDR2 is FQGTGA. V was clipped by 2 bases and J by 9 bases, with 11 bases between them. The CDR3 loop spans 13 amino acids.

Points on this clone: The read falls 3 residues short of the CDR3 end, and the missing part is taken from the germline J gene. The chain has TRBV7-6 and TRBJ1-6; 7 nucleotides align to TRBD1. The CDR3 is 14 amino acids. CDR1 is SGHVS, CDR2 FNYEAQ, per germline. The V gene end was trimmed by 4 bases and the J gene end by 7 bases; junction bases not matched to a gene: 4. The CDR3 bases that were read are TGTGCCAGCAGCTCCCGGGACAGAAATTCACCC. This codes for CASSSRDRNSP. The complete CDR3 protein is CASSSRDRNSPLHF.

As regards this clone: With the read ending 3 residues before the CDR3 end, the germline J gene is used to fill in that end. This chain uses TRBV6-2 or TRBV6-3 with TRBJ2-3; D may be TRBD2 (6 bases). V shed 5 bases and J shed 4 bases, with 13 bases lying between them. Germline CDR1 is MNHEY and CDR2 is SVGEGT. The CDR3 has 14 amino acids. The CDR3 is CASSTGLLSDTQYF. The CDR3 DNA, read in part, is TGTGCCAGCAGTACGGGACTTTTATCAGATACG.

This clone was seen at least ten times. CDR3 amino acids: CASSLVGDIGSGNTIYF. CDR3 DNA, as far as it was read: TGCGCCAGCAGCTTGGTAGGGGACATTGGCTCTGGAAACACC. The V call is TRBV5-1, the J call TRBJ1-3, with a possible D match to TRBD1 (6 bases). The read halts 3 residues ahead of the CDR3 end, with the missing end drawn from the germline J gene. The CDR3 totals 17 residues. V was pared by 0 bases and J by 0 bases, with 13 bases between. The germline V gene has CDR1 SGHRS and CDR2 YFSETQ. The full variable domain, completed using reference TRBV5-1 and TRBJ1-3, is KAGVTQTPRYLIKTRGQQVTLSCSPISGHRSVSWYQQTPGQGLQFLFEYFSETQRNKGNFPGRFSGRQFSNSRSEMNVSTLELGDSALYLCASSLVGDIGSGNTIYFGEGSWLTVV.

Relative to its sample, this clone is medium-sized. Sequencing ends 3 residues short of the CDR3 end; the germline J gene provides the rest. This chain links TRBV29-1 with TRBJ2-5; TRBD1 is a possible D gene (5 bases). V was trimmed by 7 bases and J by 2 bases, leaving 11 bases between them. Per the germline V gene, CDR1 is SQVTM and CDR2 is ANQGSEA. CDR3 length equals 12 residues. This chain's CDR3 is CSAVDKQETQYF. Incomplete CDR3 DNA: TGCAGCGCCGTGGACAAACAAGAGACC.

This clone turned up a few times. Read sequence stops 3 residues before the CDR3 end, and the germline J gene provides the missing end. V usage is TRBV7-3 and J usage is TRBJ2-7, with TRBD2 identical over 8 bases. This CDR3 has 14 amino acids. Germline loops: CDR1 SGHTA, CDR2 FQGTGA. The V segment lost 2 bases and the J segment 4 bases; nucleotides outside the gene matches: 4. The sequenced part of the CDR3 DNA is TGTGCCAGCAGCTTAGGCCCTAGCGGGTACGAG. Protein: CASSLGPSGYE. The CDR3, in full, reads CASSLGPSGYEQYF.

This clone was counted between two and nine times. The sequenced fragment ends 3 residues before the CDR3 boundary, so the rest is inferred from the germline J gene. The rearrangement links TRBV19 to TRBJ1-4, with 10 bases matching TRBD1. V lost 7 bases and J lost 6; bases outside the gene matches: 5. This CDR3 region has 14 residues. Germline CDR1 LNHDA, CDR2 SQIVND (reference sequence). CDR3 amino acids: CASNRQGAHEKLFF. Partial CDR3 DNA: TGTGCCAGTAACAGACAGGGGGCGCATGAAAAA.

This clone was counted only a few times. Sequencing ends 3 residues short of the CDR3 end; the germline J gene provides the rest. J is TRBJ2-1 and V is TRBV13; 8 bases fit TRBD2. The CDR3 is 18 amino acids. Germline assignment: CDR1 PRHDT and CDR2 FYEKMQ (reference sequence). J lost 0 bases, V lost 5 bases, and 12 bases had no gene match. CDR3 bases read: TGTGCCAGCAGCATATCGGGGGGGAATACCTACTCCTACAATGAG. As protein: CASSISGGNTYSYNE. Given in full, the CDR3 is CASSISGGNTYSYNEQFF.

A word on this clone: Sequencing ends 3 residues short of the CDR3 end; the germline J gene provides the rest. The rearrangement uses TRBV19 and TRBJ2-7, with D possibly matching TRBD1 (5 bases). The CDR3 contains 14 residues. Germline CDR1 is LNHDA and CDR2 is SQIVND (reference sequence). V gave up 3 bases and J gave up 0 bases, with 9 bases separating them. The CDR3 DNA, read in part, is TGTGCCAGTAGTATCCCAGGGCCCTCCTACGAG. It codes for CASSIPGPSYE. The CDR3 as a whole reads CASSIPGPSYEQYF.

As concerns this clone: The CDR3 goes on 3 residues after the read ends, and that part is filled in from the germline J gene. This chain joins TRBV2 and TRBJ2-7; D not certain. The CDR3 runs to 15 residues. Looked up from germline, CDR1 is SNHLY and CDR2 is FYNNEI. The ends were cut back, 0 bases at V and 0 bases at J, with 9 bases in the middle. The CDR3 bases that were read are TGTGCCAGCAGTGAAGCGCTGCGTGACTCCTACGAG. This gives the protein CASSEALRDSYE. The CDR3 in full is CASSEALRDSYEQYF.

This clone was seen repeatedly, ten times or more. The read ends 3 residues before the CDR3 terminus; that terminus is restored from the germline J gene. The chain couples TRBV5-1 to TRBJ2-5, with D possibly being TRBD1 (6 bases). The germline CDR1 and CDR2 sequences are SGHRS and YFSETQ. This CDR3 region has 14 residues. The V end lost 4 bases, the J end lost 7 bases, and 17 bases lay between the germline ends. The part of the CDR3 DNA that was read is TGCGCCAGCAGCCTACCACAGGGAGAGGGGACC. Translating gives CASSLPQGEGT. The entire CDR3 is CASSLPQGEGTQYF. Full variable domain (rest looked up from reference TRBV5-1 and TRBJ2-5): KAGVTQTPRYLIKTRGQQVTLSCSPISGHRSVSWYQQTPGQGLQFLFEYFSETQRNKGNFPGRFSGRQFSNSRSEMNVSTLELGDSALYLCASSLPQGEGTQYFGPGTRLLVL.

In its sample, this clone was seen many times. The read stops 3 residues short of the end of the CDR3; the missing end is completed from the germline J gene. The chain is built from TRBV10-3 and TRBJ1-1, with 7 positions matching TRBD1. Germline lookup yields CDR1 ENHRY and CDR2 SYGVKD. V was pared by 6 bases and J by 0 bases, with 10 bases of the junction left unmatched. The CDR3 consists of 16 residues. Partial CDR3 DNA: TGTGCCATCAGCGTTGACACGGGACAGATGAACACTGAA. It codes for CAISVDTGQMNTE. The CDR3 reads in full as CAISVDTGQMNTEAFF.

The sample holds a few counts of this clone. Coverage ceases 3 residues before the CDR3 finishes, and the germline J gene fills in the end. This chain joins TRBV19 and TRBJ2-1; D is unresolved. Germline V gene sequence: CDR1 LNHDA, CDR2 SQIVND (reference sequence). The CDR3 covers 14 residues. The ends were cut back, 3 bases at V and 2 bases at J, with 8 bases in the middle. The CDR3 protein is CASSMRVTYNEQFF. CDR3 bases read: TGTGCCAGTAGTATGCGTGTCACCTACAATGAG.

This clone was seen only a few times. Read sequence stops 3 residues before the CDR3 end, and the germline J gene provides the missing end. This chain uses TRBV6-2 or TRBV6-3 with TRBJ2-1, with 13 bases that match TRBD2. J gave up 8 bases and V 2 bases, and 6 bases lay outside the gene matches. The CDR3 has 16 amino acids. Germline values: CDR1 MNHEY, CDR2 SVGEGT. CDR3 sequence: CASSYPTSGGAHEQFF. CDR3 DNA, as far as it was read: TGTGCCAGCAGTTACCCAACTAGCGGGGGGGCTCATGAG.

This clone was detected only a few times. The CDR3 region is CASSWDRVSTDTQYF. CDR3 DNA (partial): TGTGCCAGCAGCTGGGACAGGGTCAGCACAGATACG. This chain joins TRBV7-9 and TRBJ2-3, with TRBD1 matching over 9 bases. The CDR3 end lies 3 residues beyond the end of the read and is filled in from the germline J gene. The germline V gene has CDR1 SEHNR and CDR2 FQNEAQ (reference sequence). The CDR3 spans 15 residues. V shed 4 bases and J 0 bases; nucleotides not matched to a gene: 2.

This clone has a handful of counts. The observed sequence ends 3 residues before the CDR3 terminus, with the missing tail filled in from the germline J gene. The rearrangement links TRBV7-2 to TRBJ2-7, with a weak D call TRBD1 (6 bases). V shed 1 base and J shed 3 bases, with 13 bases lying between them. Germline V gives CDR1 SGHTA, CDR2 FQGNSA. The CDR3 spans 15 residues. The CDR3 sequence: CASSLGGQGYYEQYF. The CDR3 DNA, read in part, is TGTGCCAGCAGCTTAGGGGGGCAGGGGTACTACGAG.